In this sample, the clone carrying this T cell receptor beta chain turned up a few times. No antigen is known for it. One base away lies a much larger clone, so this may be a sequencing read error. TCR beta CDR3 region amplification was performed from RNA transcripts. First-round RT-PCR targeting the TCR CDR3 was performed with the HTBI primer set. TCRdb passed the multiplex PCR reads through MiXCR, listing each CDR3 protein once. The sample carries about 350,000 distinct CDR3 sequences, 18% recorded once. The CDR3 has 16 residues. CDR1 is SGHVS, CDR2 FQNEAQ, per germline. This record comes from a study of T cells in Graves' hyperthyroidism and ophthalmopathy. Study results and limitations: Also found in blood were most expanded thyroid clonotypes above 0.001.

On the basis of clinical symptoms, serum thyroxine and TRAb, thyroid ultrasound and orbital computed tomography, diagnoses were made. The receptor's source is a woman between 40 and 50 years old with Graves' ophthalmopathy. Input material: blood. The chain has TRBV7-8 and TRBJ2-7; tentatively, D is TRBD1 (6 bases). The CDR3 DNA sequence: TGTGCCATCAGCTTAGCGCGGCCAGGGGCGGGTTTCGAGCAGTACTTC. This codes for CAISLARPGAGFEQYF.